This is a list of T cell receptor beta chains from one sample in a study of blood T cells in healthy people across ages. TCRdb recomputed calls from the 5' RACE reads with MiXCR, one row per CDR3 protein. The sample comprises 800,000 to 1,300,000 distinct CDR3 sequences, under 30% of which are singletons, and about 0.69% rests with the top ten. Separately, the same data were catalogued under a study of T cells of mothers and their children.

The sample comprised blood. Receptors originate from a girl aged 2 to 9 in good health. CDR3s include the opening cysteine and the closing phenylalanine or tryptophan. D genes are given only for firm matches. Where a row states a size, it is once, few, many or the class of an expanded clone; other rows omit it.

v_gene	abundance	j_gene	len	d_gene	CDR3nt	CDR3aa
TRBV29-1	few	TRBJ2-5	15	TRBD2	TGCAGCGTTGATGCGTCTAGCGGGAGTGGGGAGACCCAGTACTTC	CSVDASSGSGETQYF
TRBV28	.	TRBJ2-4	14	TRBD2	TGTGCCAGCAGTTTATCACTAGCGGGAGGCATTCAGTACTTC	CASSLSLAGGIQYF
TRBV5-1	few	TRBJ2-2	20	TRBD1	TGCGCCAGCAGTTCCCTCTTCATTTCCACAGACAGGGCGGACACCGGGGAGCTGTTTTTT	CASSSLFISTDRADTGELFF
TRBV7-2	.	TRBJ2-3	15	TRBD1	TGTGCCAGCAGCTTCCGGGACAGTCTCACAGATACGCAGTATTTT	CASSFRDSLTDTQYF
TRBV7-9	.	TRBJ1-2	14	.	TGTGCCAGCAGGGACACACGGAAAGAATATGGCTACACCTTC	CASRDTRKEYGYTF
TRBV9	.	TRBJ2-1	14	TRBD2	TGTGCCAGCAGCGTTAGCGGGGGGGCCAGTGAGCAGTTCTTC	CASSVSGGASEQFF
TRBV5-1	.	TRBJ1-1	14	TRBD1	TGCGCCAGCAGCTTGCGGGACAGTTTCACTGAAGCTTTCTTT	CASSLRDSFTEAFF
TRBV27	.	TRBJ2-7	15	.	TGTGCCGGCAGTCCACCGGGGCAAGGTTTCTACGAGCAGTACTTC	CAGSPPGQGFYEQYF
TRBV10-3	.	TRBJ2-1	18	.	TGTGCCATCAGTGAGAGTAAGGCACCTGTGAGTTCCTACAATGAGCAGTTCTTC	CAISESKAPVSSYNEQFF
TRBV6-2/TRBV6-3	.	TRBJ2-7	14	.	TGTGCCAGCAGACCGACAGGGAGGAATTACGAGCAGTACTTC	CASRPTGRNYEQYF
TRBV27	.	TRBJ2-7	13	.	TGTGCCAGCAGTTCCTTAGGGGTCTACGAGCAGTACTTC	CASSSLGVYEQYF
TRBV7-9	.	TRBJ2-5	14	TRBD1	TGTGCCAGCAGCTTGCAAACAGGGGGCGAGACCCAGTACTTC	CASSLQTGGETQYF
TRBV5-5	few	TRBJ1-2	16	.	TGTGCCAGCATCCGAGAATGGGGGGGCGCCCATTATGGCTACACCTTC	CASIREWGGAHYGYTF
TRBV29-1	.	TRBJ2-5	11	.	TGCAGCGTTGAGCAGGCATCGGGGCAGTACTTC	CSVEQASGQYF
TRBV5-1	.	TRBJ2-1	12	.	TGCGCCAGCAGTCTCACTTGGGATGAGCAGTTCTTC	CASSLTWDEQFF
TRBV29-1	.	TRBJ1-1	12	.	TGCAGCGGTCAGGGGCTTAGCTCTGAAGCTTTCTTT	CSGQGLSSEAFF